The clone carrying this T cell receptor (beta chain) came up a few times. The sample holds other DNA sequences that translate to the same CDR3. The method was immunoSEQ multiplex PCR; TCRdb's version includes in-frame clones alone and lacks a portion of them. The top ten hold 1.6% of the sample, which has around 28,000 clones, approximately 90% seen once. The source of the sample is a study of control samples from healthy donors and cancer patients. This CDR3 is built from 14 residues. Germline lookup yields CDR1 SGDLS and CDR2 YYNGEE. Deletions cut 2 bases from V and 0 bases from J, with 6 bases between.

The clonotype comes from a woman aged 35 to 49 with lung cancer. Sequencing was done on a sample of PBMCs. This chain links TRBV9 with TRBJ1-3; D is uncertain. The DNA of the CDR3 is TGTGCCAGCAGCGTCGCGGGCTCTGGAAACACCATATATTTT. It codes for CASSVAGSGNTIYF.